One and the same sample provided the 21 T cell receptor beta chains below, sequenced in a study of CD4+ T cells in melanoma. Data came from immunoSEQ multiplex PCR; TCRdb stores just in-frame clones and leaves some out. This table holds approximately 19,000 clones, more than 70% found once. These receptors all stem from a human donor with melanoma.

The chain employs TRBV2 and TRBJ1-4; a weak D match, TRBD1 (5 bases). V lost 2 bases and J lost 11, with 27 bases in between. The V gene's germline CDR1 is SNHLY and CDR2 FYNNEI. The CDR3 length is 18 residues. This chain's CDR3 is CASSEQPPSGLRKEKLFF. In DNA, the CDR3 is TGTGCCAGCAGTGAACAGCCCCCGTCGGGACTTCGGAAGGAGAAACTGTTTTTT. The variable domain in full, with the rest retrieved from reference TRBV2 and TRBJ1-4, is EPEVTQTPSHQVTQMGQEVILRCVPISNHLYFYWYRQILGQKVEFLVSFYNNEISEKSEIFDDQFSVERPDGSNFTLKIRSTKLEDSAMYFCASSEQPPSGLRKEKLFFGSGTQLSVL.

V is TRBV6-6 and J is TRBJ1-1; a weak D match, TRBD1 (5 bases). The CDR3 has 15 amino acids. From germline, CDR1 is MNHNY and CDR2 SVGAGI (reference sequence). V shed 2 bases and J shed 5 bases, with 15 bases lying between them. DNA of the CDR3: TGTGCCAGCAGTTACGAGCGGGGCCGTGGGACTGAAGCTTTCTTT. Its translation is CASSYERGRGTEAFF.

This sequence joins TRBV25-1 and TRBJ1-3; tentatively, D is TRBD1 (5 bases). Per germline, CDR1 MGHDK and CDR2 SYGVNS. This CDR3 region has 14 residues. V lost 4 bases to trimming and J lost 2 bases, with 9 bases between them. The CDR3 loop reads CASSGGSAGNTIYF. In DNA form, the CDR3 reads TGTGCCAGCAGTGGGGGGTCTGCTGGAAACACCATATATTTT.

The chain has TRBV11-2 and TRBJ1-6, with D perhaps matching TRBD1 (6 bases). Germline lookup yields CDR1 SGHAT and CDR2 FQNNGV. The CDR3 extends over 16 amino acids. The V gene lost 1 base and the J gene lost 7 bases, with 14 bases spanning the gap. CDR3 in DNA: TGTGCCAGCAGCTTAGTCCCAGGGGAGAGGAATTCACCCCTCCACTTT. Its protein is CASSLVPGERNSPLHF.

A single count supports this clone. The chain uses TRBV18 and TRBJ1-4, with a possible D match to TRBD1 (5 bases). The CDR3 is 17 residues long. The V and J ends lost 2 bases and 3 bases respectively, with 16 bases between them. From germline, CDR1 is KGHSH and CDR2 LQKENI. The CDR3 bases are TGTGCCAGCTCACCAGTTGGACACCGGAGTTCTAATGAAAAACTGTTTTTT. Its protein is CASSPVGHRSSNEKLFF.

The V and J genes are TRBV5-4 and TRBJ1-1; the match to TRBD1 covers 8 bases. The CDR3 has 13 residues. Germline CDR1 SGHNT, CDR2 YYREEE (reference sequence). The ends lost 4 bases at V and 5 bases at J; junction bases unmatched: 4. CDR3 sequence reads: CASSNRGGTEAFF. Written as DNA, the CDR3 is TGTGCCAGCAGCAACAGGGGGGGAACTGAAGCTTTCTTT.

The chain recombines TRBV19 with TRBJ1-2, with TRBD1 matching over 7 bases. The CDR3 loop spans 16 amino acids. Germline CDR1 reads LNHDA; CDR2 reads SQIVND (reference sequence). J was trimmed by 7 bases and V by 6 bases; bases with no gene match: 17. For the CDR3, the DNA is TGTGCCAGTAGCCTGGACAGGTCCGGTTTTTCATCTGGCTACACCTTC. Translation: CASSLDRSGFSSGYTF.

This clone occurred a few times. The rearrangement links TRBV5-1 to TRBJ2-7, with 12 positions matching TRBD2. Per germline, CDR1 SGHRS and CDR2 YFSETQ. The CDR3 is 15 residues long. V trimming: 2 bases; J trimming: 3 bases; junction bases outside the gene matches: 3. In DNA, the CDR3 is TGCGCCAGCAGCTTAACTAGCGGGGGGAACTACGAGCAGTACTTC. It encodes CASSLTSGGNYEQYF.

This chain uses TRBV5-1 with TRBJ1-2; the match to TRBD1 covers 11 bases. The length of the CDR3 is 14 residues. From germline, CDR1 is SGHRS and CDR2 YFSETQ. Unmatched junction bases numbered 7, after V lost 4 bases and J lost 8 bases. CDR3 sequence (DNA): TGCGCCAGCAGCATGGGACAGGGGGAAGGCGGCTACACCTTC. Translating it yields CASSMGQGEGGYTF.

This chain uses TRBV19 with TRBJ1-2; 7 bases match TRBD1. Unmatched junction bases numbered 6, after V lost 1 base and J lost 4 bases. The germline CDR1 and CDR2 sequences are LNHDA and SQIVND (reference sequence). The CDR3 runs to 15 residues. CDR3 DNA sequence: TGTGCCAGTAGTATAGCTGGACAGGCCCGCTATGGCTACACCTTC. Translation: CASSIAGQARYGYTF.

The rearrangement joins TRBV10-1 to TRBJ2-5, with 8 bases fitting TRBD1. The CDR3 length is 13 residues. Trimming at V came to 2 bases and at J to 5 bases, leaving 1 base not matched to a gene. Germline-derived CDR1 and CDR2 are WNHNN and SYGVQD (reference sequence). CDR3 sequence: CASSERQGETQYF. The CDR3 nucleotides are TGCGCCAGCAGTGAGAGACAGGGGGAGACCCAGTACTTC.

This clone was found a few times. The chain is built from TRBV7-3 and TRBJ1-5; D remains ambiguous. CDR3 length: 13 residues. Germline V gives CDR1 SGHTA, CDR2 FQGTGA. Trimming took 5 bases from V and 7 from J, leaving 12 bases between them. CDR3 DNA: TGTGCCAGCAGCCTCGCCCGCGGACAGCCCCAGCATTTT. Protein product: CASSLARGQPQHF.

The DNA of the CDR3 is TGTGCCAGTAGTATCGAGTACCGCGACTACACCTTC. This codes for CASSIEYRDYTF. This chain uses TRBV19 with TRBJ1-2; no clear D. The germline V gene has CDR1 LNHDA and CDR2 SQIVND (reference sequence). The CDR3 has 12 residues. Deletions cut 3 bases from V and 10 bases from J, with 12 bases between.

CDR3 coding DNA: TGTGCCAGCAGCTTGGAGGCAGGGGGCCAAGAATCACCCCTCCACTTT. Encoded protein: CASSLEAGGQESPLHF. J is TRBJ1-6 and V is TRBV5-4; TRBD1 matches 8 bases. This CDR3 has 16 residues. The J segment lost 10 bases and the V segment lost 0 bases, leaving 9 bases of the junction unmatched. Germline V gene lookup returns CDR1 SGHNT and CDR2 YYREEE (reference sequence).

V is TRBV10-1 and J is TRBJ1-3; D gene ambiguous. The CDR3 sequence is 13 residues long. Germline CDR1 and CDR2: WNHNN and SYGVQD (reference sequence). V gave up 7 bases and J gave up 10 bases, with 17 bases separating them. CDR3 protein: CASKNRTRRTIYF. In nucleotides, the CDR3 is TGCGCCAGCAAAAACCGGACCCGGAGAACCATATATTTT.

This sequence joins TRBV7-9 and TRBJ2-5; D is possibly TRBD1 (5 bases). The CDR3 loop spans 14 amino acids. Germline CDR1 is SEHNR and CDR2 is FQNEAQ (reference sequence). V was trimmed by 5 bases and J by 1 base, leaving 11 bases between them. The CDR3 DNA is TGTGCCAGCAGCCCCCGACAGTTCCAAGAGACCCAGTACTTC. This gives the protein CASSPRQFQETQYF. Full variable domain (remainder filled in from reference TRBV7-9 and TRBJ2-5): DTGVSQNPRHKITKRGQNVTFRCDPISEHNRLYWYRQTLGQGPEFLTYFQNEAQLEKSRLLSDRFSAERPKGSFSTLEIQRTEQGDSAMYLCASSPRQFQETQYFGPGTRLLVL.

J is TRBJ2-7 and V is TRBV10-3; TRBD1 matches at 8 bases. CDR1 is ENHRY, CDR2 SYGVKD, per germline. The CDR3 sequence is 15 residues long. Trimming at V came to 8 bases and at J to 2 bases, leaving 11 bases not matched to a gene. CDR3 region: CAISEGAGGPYEQYF. Written as DNA, the CDR3 is TGTGCCATCTCTGAGGGGGCAGGGGGCCCCTACGAGCAGTACTTC.

In its sample, this clone was seen a few times. This rearrangement joins TRBV5-1 to TRBJ2-7; D might be TRBD1 (5 bases). Trimming left V 3 bases short and J 5 bases short, with 15 bases between. The CDR3 has 14 residues. Germline V gene data show CDR1 as SGHRS and CDR2 as YFSETQ. For the CDR3, the DNA is TGCGCCAGCAGCTGGGCCCAGGGTCAGAACGAGCAGTACTTC. This translates into CASSWAQGQNEQYF. Filled out from reference TRBV5-1 and TRBJ2-7, the complete variable domain reads KAGVTQTPRYLIKTRGQQVTLSCSPISGHRSVSWYQQTPGQGLQFLFEYFSETQRNKGNFPGRFSGRQFSNSRSEMNVSTLELGDSALYLCASSWAQGQNEQYFGPGTRLTVT.

This chain connects TRBV7-2 to TRBJ2-2, with TRBD2 identical over 7 bases. The J segment lost 5 bases and the V segment lost 3 bases, leaving 6 bases of the junction unmatched. Germline CDR1 and CDR2: SGHTA and FQGNSA. The length of the CDR3 is 15 residues. In nucleotides, the CDR3 is TGTGCCAGCAGCTTTGGCGGGGGAAGGACCGGGGAGCTGTTTTTT. Residues: CASSFGGGRTGELFF.

The chain recombines TRBV5-4 with TRBJ2-3; TRBD2 matches 9 bases. Losses at the gene ends were 5 bases for V and 0 bases for J; bases not matched to a gene: 4. CDR3 length equals 15 residues. CDR1 is SGHNT, CDR2 YYREEE, per germline (reference sequence). CDR3 protein: CASSRGLASTDTQYF. The CDR3 DNA reads TGTGCCAGCAGTCGGGGACTAGCTAGCACAGATACGCAGTATTTT.

The genes are TRBV6-6 and TRBJ2-7; 7 bases map to TRBD1. The junction had 5 bases not matched to a gene; V was cut back by 5 bases and J by 7 bases. CDR3 length equals 12 residues. Germline V lookup: CDR1 MNHNY, CDR2 SVGAGI (reference sequence). The CDR3 nucleotides are TGTGCCAGCAGTGAGACAGGGAGTGAGCAGTACTTC. Protein sequence: CASSETGSEQYF.